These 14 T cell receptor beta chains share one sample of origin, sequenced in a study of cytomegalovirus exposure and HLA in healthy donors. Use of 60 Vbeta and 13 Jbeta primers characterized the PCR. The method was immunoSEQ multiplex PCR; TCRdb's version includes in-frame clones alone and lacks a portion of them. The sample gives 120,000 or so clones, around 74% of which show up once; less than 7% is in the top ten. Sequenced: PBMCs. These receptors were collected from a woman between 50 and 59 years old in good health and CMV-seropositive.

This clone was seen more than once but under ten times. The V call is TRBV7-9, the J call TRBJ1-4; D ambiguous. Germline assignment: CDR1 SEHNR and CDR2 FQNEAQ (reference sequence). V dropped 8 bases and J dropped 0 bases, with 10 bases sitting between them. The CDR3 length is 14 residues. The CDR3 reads CASRRGATNEKLFF. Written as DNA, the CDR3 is TGTGCCAGCCGTCGGGGTGCAACTAATGAAAAACTGTTTTTT.

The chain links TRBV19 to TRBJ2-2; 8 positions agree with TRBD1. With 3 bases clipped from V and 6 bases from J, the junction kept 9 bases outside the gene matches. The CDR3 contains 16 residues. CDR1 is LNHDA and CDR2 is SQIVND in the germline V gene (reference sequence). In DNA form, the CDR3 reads TGTGCCAGTAGTATTTTTCGCGGGACAGGAGCCGGGGAGCTGTTTTTT. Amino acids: CASSIFRGTGAGELFF.

CDR3 protein: CASSVSGGGRETQYF. Written as DNA, the CDR3 is TGTGCCAGCAGTGTTAGCGGGGGGGGAAGGGAGACCCAGTACTTC. The V gene is TRBV2, the J gene TRBJ2-5, with 11 bases identical to TRBD2. Germline V CDR1 and CDR2: SNHLY, FYNNEI. Trimming cost V 4 bases and J 5 bases; bases outside gene matches: 6. The CDR3 contains 15 residues.

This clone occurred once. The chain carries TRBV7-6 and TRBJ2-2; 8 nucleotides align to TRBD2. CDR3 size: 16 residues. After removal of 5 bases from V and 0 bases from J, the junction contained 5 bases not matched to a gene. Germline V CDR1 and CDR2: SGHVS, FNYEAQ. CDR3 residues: CASSVYSGANTGELFF. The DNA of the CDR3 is TGTGCCAGCAGCGTATATAGCGGGGCGAACACCGGGGAGCTGTTTTTT.

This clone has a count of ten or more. For the CDR3, the DNA is TGTGCCAGCAGCTTAGCCCCTATTGTGGGGGCCGGTTCTGGGGCCAACGTCCTGACTTTC. Translating gives CASSLAPIVGAGSGANVLTF. This rearrangement joins TRBV7-2 to TRBJ2-6; tentatively, D is TRBD1 (6 bases). The V end lost 0 bases, the J end lost 1 base, and 19 bases lay between the germline ends. Per germline, CDR1 SGHTA and CDR2 FQGNSA. This CDR3 is built from 20 residues. Supplemented by reference TRBV7-2 and TRBJ2-6, the full variable domain reads GAGVSQSPSNKVTEKGKDVELRCDPISGHTALYWYRQSLGQGLEFLIYFQGNSAPDKSGLPSDRFSAERTGGSVSTLTIQRTQQEDSAVYLCASSLAPIVGAGSGANVLTFGAGSRLTVL.

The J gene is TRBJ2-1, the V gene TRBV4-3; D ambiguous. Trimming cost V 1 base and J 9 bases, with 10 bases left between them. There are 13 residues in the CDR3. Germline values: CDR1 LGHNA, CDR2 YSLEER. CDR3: CASSQVAGREQFF. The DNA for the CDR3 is TGCGCCAGCAGCCAAGTTGCAGGCCGTGAGCAGTTCTTC.

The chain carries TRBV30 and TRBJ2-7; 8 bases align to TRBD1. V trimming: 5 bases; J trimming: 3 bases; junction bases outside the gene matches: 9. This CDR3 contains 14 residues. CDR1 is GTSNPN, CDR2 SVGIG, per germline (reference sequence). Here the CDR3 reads CAWGPGQVGYEQYF. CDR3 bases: TGTGCCTGGGGCCCGGGACAGGTGGGCTACGAGCAGTACTTC.

The CDR3 sequence is CASRTIPQGILNSPLHF. In DNA, the CDR3 is TGCGCCAGCAGGACGATCCCCCAGGGAATCCTCAATTCACCCCTCCACTTT. The chain joins TRBV5-1 to TRBJ1-6; possible D gene TRBD1, 5 bases. The germline V and J ends were trimmed by 5 bases and 7 bases, with 22 bases remaining between them. This CDR3 is built from 17 residues. CDR1 is SGHRS and CDR2 is YFSETQ in the germline V gene.

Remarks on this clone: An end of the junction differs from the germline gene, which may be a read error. The CDR3 DNA follows: TGTGCCGGGAGGGGGGGGGCTACCGAGCAGTACTTC. The encoded protein is CAGRGGATEQYF. The chain recombines TRBV30 with TRBJ2-7; D is possibly TRBD2 (7 bases). The germline gives CDR1 GTSNPN, CDR2 SVGIG (reference sequence). The CDR3 totals 12 residues.

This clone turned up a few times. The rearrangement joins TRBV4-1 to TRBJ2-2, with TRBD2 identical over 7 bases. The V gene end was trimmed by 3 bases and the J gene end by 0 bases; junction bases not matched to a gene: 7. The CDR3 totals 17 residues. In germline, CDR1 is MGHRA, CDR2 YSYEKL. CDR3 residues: CASSQERGSANTGELFF. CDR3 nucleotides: TGCGCCAGCAGCCAGGAGCGGGGATCCGCGAACACCGGGGAGCTGTTTTTT.

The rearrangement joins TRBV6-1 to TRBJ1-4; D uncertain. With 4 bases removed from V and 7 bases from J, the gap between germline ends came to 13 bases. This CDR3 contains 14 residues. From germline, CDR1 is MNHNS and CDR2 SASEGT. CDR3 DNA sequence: TGTGCCAGCAGTGTACTGGGCCAAAGTGAAAAACTGTTTTTT. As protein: CASSVLGQSEKLFF.

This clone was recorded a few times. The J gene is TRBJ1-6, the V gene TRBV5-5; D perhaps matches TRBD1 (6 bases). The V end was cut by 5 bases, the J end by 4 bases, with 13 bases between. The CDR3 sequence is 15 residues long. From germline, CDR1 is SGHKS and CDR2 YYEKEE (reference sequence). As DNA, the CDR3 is TGTGCCAGCAGGCCCGCAGGGGATTATAATTCACCCCTCCACTTT. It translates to CASRPAGDYNSPLHF.

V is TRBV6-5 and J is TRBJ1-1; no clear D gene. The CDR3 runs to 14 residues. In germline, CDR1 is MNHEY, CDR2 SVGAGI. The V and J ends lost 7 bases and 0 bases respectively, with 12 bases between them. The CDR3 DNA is TGTGCCAGCACTACGACAACCCTGAACACTGAAGCTTTCTTT. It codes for CASTTTTLNTEAFF.

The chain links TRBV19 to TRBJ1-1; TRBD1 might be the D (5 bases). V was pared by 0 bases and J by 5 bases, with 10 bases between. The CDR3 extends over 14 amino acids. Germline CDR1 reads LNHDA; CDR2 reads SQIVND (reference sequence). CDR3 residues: CASSIDADMTEAFF. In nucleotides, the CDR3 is TGTGCCAGTAGTATAGATGCGGACATGACTGAAGCTTTCTTT.